Shown below are 15 T cell receptor beta chains from a single sample sequenced in a study of PD-1 blockade in classical Hodgkin lymphoma. Time point in this sample: cycle 4 day 1 (C4D1), after six to seven weeks of nivolumab. All patients relapsed after autologous stem cell transplantation, and brentuximab vedotin exposure varied. With magnetic negative selection, CD4+ T cells were purified from PBMCs that had been thawed. The method was immunoSEQ multiplex PCR; TCRdb's version includes in-frame clones alone and lacks a portion of them. The sample includes about 25,000 clones, around 75% seen only once; the top ten take 3% to 4%. The sample here was CD4+ T cells from blood, taken before the fourth cycle of nivolumab. The receptors come from a human donor with classical Hodgkin lymphoma.

This CDR3 reads CASSSGTTTYEQYF. The CDR3 DNA is TGTGCCAGCAGCTCCGGGACTACCACCTACGAGCAGTACTTC. The V gene is TRBV28, the J gene TRBJ2-7; TRBD2 agrees at 7 bases. Germline assignment: CDR1 MDHEN and CDR2 SYDVKM. The CDR3 has 14 residues. The J segment lost 2 bases and the V segment lost 6 bases, leaving 7 bases of the junction unmatched.

V usage is TRBV19 and J usage is TRBJ1-6; D unresolved. This CDR3 contains 17 residues. CDR1 is LNHDA, CDR2 SQIVND, per germline (reference sequence). V lost 4 bases and J lost 7, with 20 bases in between. In nucleotides, the CDR3 is TGTGCCAGTAGTAAGTCGCAGGCCCAGTTAGTCAATTCACCCCTCCACTTT. Translated, it gives CASSKSQAQLVNSPLHF.

V usage is TRBV28 and J usage is TRBJ2-7, with 11 bases fitting TRBD1. With 2 bases clipped from V and 6 bases from J, the junction kept 3 bases outside the gene matches. The CDR3 is 14 amino acids. Germline V CDR1 and CDR2: MDHEN, SYDVKM. This CDR3 is CASSLVGQGAEQYF. In DNA, the CDR3 is TGTGCCAGCAGTTTAGTAGGACAGGGGGCCGAGCAGTACTTC.

The V call is TRBV6-5, the J call TRBJ2-7, with 8 bases lining up with TRBD2. The CDR3 spans 13 residues. The V segment lost 0 bases and the J segment 5 bases; nucleotides outside the gene matches: 0. Germline V gene lookup returns CDR1 MNHEY and CDR2 SVGAGI. In DNA, the CDR3 is TGTGCCAGCAGTTACTCGGGACTAGACGAGCAGTACTTC. Protein: CASSYSGLDEQYF.

The rearrangement links TRBV27 to TRBJ1-6; D is undetermined. This CDR3 comprises 13 residues. The germline V gene encodes CDR1 MNHEY and CDR2 SMNVEV (reference sequence). The V and J ends lost 6 bases and 6 bases respectively, with 9 bases between them. The CDR3 loop reads CASRWMRNSPLHF. The CDR3 DNA is TGTGCCAGCAGGTGGATGCGTAATTCACCCCTCCACTTT.

This chain links TRBV30 with TRBJ1-2; 7 nucleotides match TRBD1. Germline V CDR1 and CDR2: GTSNPN, SVGIG (reference sequence). V lost 4 bases to trimming and J lost 3 bases; unmatched junction nucleotides: 5. This CDR3 is 13 amino acids long. As DNA, the CDR3 is TGTGCCTGGATGGGAACAGGGGACTATGGCTACACCTTC. Protein sequence: CAWMGTGDYGYTF.

The genes are TRBV27 and TRBJ1-3, with D possibly being TRBD1 (5 bases). Germline values: CDR1 MNHEY, CDR2 SMNVEV (reference sequence). V was clipped by 6 bases and J by 4 bases, with 16 bases between them. The CDR3 extends over 15 amino acids. CDR3 nucleotides: TGTGCCAGCAGCCCCGGCGGACATCCCGGAAACACCATATATTTT. Translation: CASSPGGHPGNTIYF.

The J gene is TRBJ2-2, the V gene TRBV13, with unresolved D. Trimming shortened V by 3 bases and J by 2 bases, and 7 bases separated the two germline ends. The germline V gene encodes CDR1 PRHDT and CDR2 FYEKMQ (reference sequence). This CDR3 has 14 amino acids. CDR3 nucleotide sequence: TGTGCCAGCAGCTTCTCGGTTAACACCGGGGAGCTGTTTTTT. It codes for CASSFSVNTGELFF.

This clone was seen once. The chain uses TRBV19 and TRBJ2-5, with D possibly being TRBD2 (5 bases). Between the trimmed V and J ends, which lost 0 bases and 7 bases, there was a span of 12 bases. CDR1 LNHDA and CDR2 SQIVND come from the germline V gene (reference sequence). This CDR3 contains 14 residues. The CDR3 region is CASSIDGGDVTQYF. The CDR3 coding sequence is TGTGCCAGTAGTATAGATGGAGGAGACGTGACCCAGTACTTC.

The chain is built from TRBV28 and TRBJ2-7; D perhaps matches TRBD2 (6 bases). Germline assignment: CDR1 MDHEN and CDR2 SYDVKM. This CDR3 is built from 15 residues. V shed 5 bases and J shed 3 bases, with 17 bases lying between them. The CDR3 reads CASSIGGDPDYEQYF. DNA for the CDR3: TGTGCCAGCAGTATAGGAGGGGATCCTGACTACGAGCAGTACTTC.

The chain is built from TRBV30 and TRBJ2-1; 9 nucleotides match TRBD1. Trimming at V came to 2 bases and at J to 0 bases, leaving 5 bases not matched to a gene. Per the germline V gene, CDR1 is GTSNPN and CDR2 is SVGIG (reference sequence). This CDR3 has 16 amino acids. Here the CDR3 reads CAWSIKGQGSYNEQFF. CDR3 nucleotides: TGTGCCTGGAGTATAAAGGGACAGGGCTCCTACAATGAGCAGTTCTTC.

The chain employs TRBV6-5 and TRBJ1-2, with no clear D. CDR3 size: 15 residues. The ends were cut back, 0 bases at V and 6 bases at J, with 14 bases in the middle. Germline V gene lookup returns CDR1 MNHEY and CDR2 SVGAGI. This CDR3 reads CASSYSGFGADGYTF. CDR3 nucleotide sequence: TGTGCCAGCAGTTACTCCGGGTTCGGAGCGGATGGCTACACCTTC.

The chain couples TRBV28 to TRBJ1-1, with D unclear. V was clipped by 6 bases and J by 4 bases, with 15 bases between them. Germline V lookup: CDR1 MDHEN, CDR2 SYDVKM. The CDR3 totals 14 residues. The CDR3 is CASRYPLEGTEAFF. As DNA, the CDR3 is TGTGCCAGCAGGTACCCTTTGGAAGGCACTGAAGCTTTCTTT.

The chain has TRBV18 and TRBJ1-1; tentatively, D is TRBD1 (6 bases). Germline V gene lookup returns CDR1 KGHSH and CDR2 LQKENI. This CDR3 has 12 residues. V was trimmed by 3 bases and J by 10 bases, leaving 12 bases between them. In DNA, the CDR3 is TGTGCCAGCTCACCTCCAGGGGACATAGCTTTCTTT. This sequence encodes CASSPPGDIAFF. Looking up the rest from reference TRBV18 and TRBJ1-1 gives the full variable domain: NAGVMQNPRHLVRRRGQEARLRCSPMKGHSHVYWYRQLPEEGLKFMVYLQKENIIDESGMPKERFSAEFPKEGPSILRIQQVVRGDSAAYFCASSPPGDIAFFGQGTRLTVV.

The J gene is TRBJ1-3, the V gene TRBV27; TRBD1 matches at 10 bases. The CDR3 extends over 18 amino acids. Germline CDR1 reads MNHEY; CDR2 reads SMNVEV (reference sequence). The ends lost 9 bases at V and 3 bases at J; junction bases unmatched: 17. The CDR3 is CASSNFFDRGLGGNTIYF. CDR3 bases: TGTGCCAGTTCGAACTTTTTTGACAGGGGGCTCGGTGGAAACACCATATATTTT.